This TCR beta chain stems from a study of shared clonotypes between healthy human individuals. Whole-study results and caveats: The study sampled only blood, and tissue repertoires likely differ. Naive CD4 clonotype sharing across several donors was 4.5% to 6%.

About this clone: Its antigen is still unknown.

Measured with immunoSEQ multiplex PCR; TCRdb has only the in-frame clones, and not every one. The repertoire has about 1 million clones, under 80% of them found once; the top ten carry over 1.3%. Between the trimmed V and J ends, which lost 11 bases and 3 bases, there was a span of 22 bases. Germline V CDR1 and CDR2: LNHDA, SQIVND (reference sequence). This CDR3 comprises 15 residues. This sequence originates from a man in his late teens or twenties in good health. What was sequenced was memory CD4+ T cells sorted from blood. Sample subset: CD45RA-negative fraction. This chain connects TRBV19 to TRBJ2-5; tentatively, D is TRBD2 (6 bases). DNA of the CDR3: TGTGCCGAGATGCCCAGGGTATGGGAGGAAGAGACCCAGTACTTC. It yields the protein CAEMPRVWEEETQYF.